The 27 T cell receptor beta chains listed next were all sequenced from one sample in a study of blood T cell repertoires in COVID-19. Method: immunoSEQ multiplex PCR; TCRdb's copy keeps in-frame clones and lacks some. The repertoire holds more than 250,000 clones, with around 87% as singletons. The sequenced material came from peripheral blood. The receptor source for this set is a man aged 18 to 30 with active or convalescent COVID-19.

V is TRBV6-4 and J is TRBJ2-3; D gene ambiguous. Germline V lookup: CDR1 MRHNA, CDR2 SNTAGT. V was shortened by 10 bases and J by 0 bases, with 17 bases between the two germline ends. The CDR3 is 15 residues long. CDR3 bases: TGTGCCACAAAAATTGGGCCTTCTAGCACAGATACGCAGTATTTT. Its translation: CATKIGPSSTDTQYF.

This clone occurred a few times. This CDR3 reads CASSPRTGGNEQYF. The CDR3 DNA reads as TGTGCCAGCAGCCCGAGGACAGGCGGAAACGAGCAGTACTTC. The chain uses TRBV9 and TRBJ2-7; 7 bases fit TRBD1. Trimming took 4 bases from V and 5 from J; bases not matched to a gene: 9. CDR1 is SGDLS, CDR2 YYNGEE, per germline. The CDR3 sequence is 14 residues long.

The CDR3 sequence: CASSPPGLSSYNSPLHF. In nucleotides, the CDR3 is TGTGCCAGCAGTCCGCCGGGACTTAGCTCCTATAATTCACCCCTCCACTTT. The gene calls are TRBV28 and TRBJ1-6; the D gene is possibly TRBD1 (5 bases). The CDR3 consists of 17 residues. V lost 5 bases and J 0 bases, leaving 14 bases between the germline ends. In germline, CDR1 is MDHEN, CDR2 SYDVKM.

This chain connects TRBV6-2 or TRBV6-3 to TRBJ2-7; possibly TRBD2 for D (6 bases). The CDR3 loop spans 13 amino acids. CDR1 is MNHEY and CDR2 is SVGEGT in the germline V gene. V lost 2 bases to trimming and J lost 3 bases, with 8 bases between them. The CDR3 sequence: CASSYGEDYEQYF. The CDR3 DNA sequence: TGTGCCAGCAGTTACGGGGAGGACTACGAGCAGTACTTC.

The chain links TRBV6-5 to TRBJ1-2; a weak D match, TRBD1 (5 bases). The CDR3 runs to 15 residues. Germline V gene lookup returns CDR1 MNHEY and CDR2 SVGAGI. V dropped 0 bases and J dropped 6 bases, with 14 bases sitting between them. This CDR3 reads CASSYSPWGRDGYTF. Written as DNA, the CDR3 is TGTGCCAGCAGTTACTCTCCTTGGGGCAGGGATGGCTACACCTTC.

The chain carries TRBV30 and TRBJ1-5; 7 bases map to TRBD1. Trimming cost V 3 bases and J 6 bases; bases outside gene matches: 8. Per germline, CDR1 GTSNPN and CDR2 SVGIG (reference sequence). CDR3 length: 14 residues. CDR3 sequence reads: CAWRRQGVFQPQHF. The CDR3 DNA follows: TGTGCCTGGAGAAGGCAGGGGGTATTTCAGCCCCAGCATTTT.

Here the CDR3 DNA reads TGTGCCAGCAGTTACCTACGGAGCGGGGCGAGCTATGGCTACACCTTC. This sequence encodes CASSYLRSGASYGYTF. This chain joins TRBV6-2 or TRBV6-3 and TRBJ1-2; the D gene is possibly TRBD1 (5 bases). Germline-derived CDR1 and CDR2 are MNHEY and SVGEGT. The CDR3 covers 16 residues. V lost 2 bases, J lost 4 bases, and 17 bases lay in between.

This clone was seen only a few times. V gene TRBV6-5 combines with J gene TRBJ2-3; 8 bases are a match to TRBD1. Germline V gives CDR1 MNHEY, CDR2 SVGAGI. The CDR3 contains 15 residues. Trimming cost V 8 bases and J 2 bases; bases outside gene matches: 9. In nucleotides, the CDR3 is TGTGCCAGCCGGGGATTGACAGGGGCCACAGATACGCAGTATTTT. It specifies CASRGLTGATDTQYF.

J is TRBJ2-3 and V is TRBV5-1, with 9 bases identical to TRBD2. Germline-derived CDR1 and CDR2 are SGHRS and YFSETQ. CDR3 length equals 16 residues. The J segment lost 7 bases and the V segment lost 3 bases, leaving 12 bases of the junction unmatched. DNA for the CDR3: TGCGCCAGCAGCTCCCGGCGGGCGGGAGGGCCTTATACGCAGTATTTT. Translating gives CASSSRRAGGPYTQYF.

The J gene is TRBJ2-3, the V gene TRBV19, with 11 positions matching TRBD2. The V segment lost 5 bases and the J segment 3 bases; nucleotides outside the gene matches: 7. CDR1 and CDR2 (germline): LNHDA, SQIVND (reference sequence). CDR3 length: 16 residues. CDR3 residues: CASSPTSGVGTDTQYF. CDR3 bases: TGTGCCAGTAGTCCGACTAGCGGGGTCGGTACAGATACGCAGTATTTT.

Only one count was recorded for this clone. This chain joins TRBV24-1 and TRBJ1-2, with TRBD1 matching 8 bases. Germline CDR1 KGHDR, CDR2 SFDVKD. CDR3 length: 15 residues. Trimming removed 3 bases from V and 5 bases from J; junction bases left unmatched: 7. The CDR3 DNA reads TGTGCCACCAGTGATCAGAAGACAGGGGAGTATGGCTACACCTTC. Protein: CATSDQKTGEYGYTF.

CDR3 residues: CASSLSGSPEAFF. CDR3 coding DNA: TGCGCCAGCAGCTTGAGCGGGTCCCCTGAAGCTTTCTTT. V is TRBV5-1 and J is TRBJ1-1; unclear D gene. V was trimmed by 1 base and J by 6 bases, leaving 10 bases between them. The CDR3 runs to 13 residues. Germline CDR1 SGHRS, CDR2 YFSETQ. Full variable domain (missing parts from reference TRBV5-1 and TRBJ1-1): KAGVTQTPRYLIKTRGQQVTLSCSPISGHRSVSWYQQTPGQGLQFLFEYFSETQRNKGNFPGRFSGRQFSNSRSEMNVSTLELGDSALYLCASSLSGSPEAFFGQGTRLTVV.

J is TRBJ1-2 and V is TRBV3-1 (or the pseudogene TRBV3-2); possibly TRBD1 for D (6 bases). The germline gives CDR1 LGHDT, CDR2 YNNKEL (reference sequence). V dropped 5 bases and J dropped 5 bases, with 12 bases sitting between them. The CDR3 consists of 13 residues. This CDR3 is CASSSQGPYGYTF. The CDR3 DNA reads as TGTGCCAGCAGCTCACAGGGACCGTATGGCTACACCTTC.

The chain couples TRBV19 to TRBJ1-5; no clear D gene. CDR3 size: 13 residues. Trimming stripped 2 bases from V and 5 bases from J, with 7 bases between. Germline values: CDR1 LNHDA, CDR2 SQIVND (reference sequence). The CDR3 nucleotides read TGTGCCAGTAGTATACGGGATTATCAGCCCCAGCATTTT. It encodes CASSIRDYQPQHF.

This chain uses TRBV7-2 with TRBJ2-2, with a weak D call TRBD2 (5 bases). Looked up from germline, CDR1 is SGHTA and CDR2 is FQGNSA. This CDR3 is built from 15 residues. Trimming left V 0 bases short and J 8 bases short, with 13 bases between. The CDR3 region is CASSLAPARGGELFF. DNA of the CDR3: TGTGCCAGCAGCTTAGCCCCTGCCCGGGGAGGGGAGCTGTTTTTT.

V gene TRBV27 combines with J gene TRBJ2-3; D might be TRBD1 (5 bases). Germline V lookup: CDR1 MNHEY, CDR2 SMNVEV (reference sequence). V lost 10 bases, J lost 2 bases, and 19 bases lay in between. The CDR3 contains 15 residues. CDR3 sequence reads: CATQLTGSYTDTQYF. The DNA for the CDR3 is TGTGCCACCCAGTTAACAGGTTCCTACACAGATACGCAGTATTTT.

The J gene is TRBJ1-3, the V gene TRBV12-3 or TRBV12-4; D unclear. The CDR3 consists of 11 residues. Trimming pared 5 bases from V and 8 bases from J, leaving 7 bases between. The CDR3 DNA is TGTGCCAGCAGTACATCTCACACCATATATTTT. Its protein product is CASSTSHTIYF.

The rearrangement links TRBV24-1 to TRBJ2-1, with 7 bases aligning to TRBD1. Germline V gives CDR1 KGHDR, CDR2 SFDVKD. CDR3 length equals 14 residues. The ends lost 3 bases at V and 5 bases at J; junction bases unmatched: 3. The CDR3 sequence: CATSDATGNNEQFF. The CDR3 DNA follows: TGTGCCACCAGTGATGCGACAGGGAACAATGAGCAGTTCTTC.

V is TRBV2 and J is TRBJ1-4; TRBD1 might be the D (6 bases). Germline CDR1 and CDR2: SNHLY and FYNNEI. This CDR3 has 14 amino acids. V was pared by 10 bases and J by 4 bases, with 16 bases between. CDR3 protein: CAIPWGQYNEKLFF. The CDR3 DNA is TGTGCCATCCCCTGGGGGCAGTATAATGAAAAACTGTTTTTT. The full variable domain, with the rest looked up from reference TRBV2 and TRBJ1-4, is EPEVTQTPSHQVTQMGQEVILRCVPISNHLYFYWYRQILGQKVEFLVSFYNNEISEKSEIFDDQFSVERPDGSNFTLKIRSTKLEDSAMYFCAIPWGQYNEKLFFGSGTQLSVL.

V is TRBV27 and J is TRBJ1-1; D is perhaps TRBD1 (5 bases). Trimming stripped 2 bases from V and 5 bases from J, with 15 bases between. CDR1 and CDR2 (germline): MNHEY, SMNVEV (reference sequence). The length of the CDR3 is 15 residues. CDR3 nucleotide sequence: TGTGCCAGCAGTTTAAACGGGGGTCTAGGTACTGAAGCTTTCTTT. It translates to CASSLNGGLGTEAFF.

The V and J genes are TRBV7-2 and TRBJ2-3, with TRBD2 as a possible D gene (7 bases). The CDR3 runs 15 residues. Germline V gives CDR1 SGHTA, CDR2 FQGNSA. Trimming stripped 5 bases from V and 0 bases from J, with 12 bases between. Here the CDR3 DNA reads TGTGCCAGCAGCGCGGGGGCCTCTAGCACAGATACGCAGTATTTT. It is translated as CASSAGASSTDTQYF.

The rearrangement uses TRBV6-5 and TRBJ2-7; TRBD2 is a possible D gene (6 bases). V was shortened by 8 bases and J by 2 bases, with 13 bases between the two germline ends. This CDR3 is 13 amino acids long. From germline, CDR1 is MNHEY and CDR2 SVGAGI. The CDR3 nucleotides are TGTGCCAGCGGAGCGGGCCCGGCCTACGAGCAGTACTTC. Amino acids: CASGAGPAYEQYF.

V gene TRBV27 combines with J gene TRBJ2-3; maybe TRBD2 (5 bases). V was trimmed by 6 bases and J by 8 bases, leaving 18 bases between them. The germline V gene encodes CDR1 MNHEY and CDR2 SMNVEV (reference sequence). The CDR3 runs to 14 residues. The CDR3 nucleotides read TGTGCCAGCAGAACTTTCGAGGGAACCGCTACGCAGTATTTT. It is translated as CASRTFEGTATQYF.

The rearrangement joins TRBV29-1 to TRBJ1-6; 8 nucleotides line up with TRBD1. Germline values: CDR1 SQVTM, CDR2 ANQGSEA. V was clipped by 6 bases and J by 9 bases; unmatched bases: 10. This CDR3 has 14 residues. CDR3 in amino acids: CSVKTGDTVSPLHF. The CDR3, as DNA: TGCAGCGTGAAGACAGGGGATACGGTTTCACCCCTCCACTTT.

The chain combines TRBV4-3 with TRBJ2-4, with no clear D. The V gene lost 0 bases and the J gene lost 6 bases, with 12 bases spanning the gap. The CDR3 length is 15 residues. The germline CDR1 and CDR2 sequences are LGHNA and YSLEER. The CDR3 here is CASSQDITAANIQYF. CDR3 sequence (DNA): TGCGCCAGCAGCCAAGATATAACAGCAGCAAACATTCAGTACTTC.

This chain links TRBV9 with TRBJ2-2, with D unresolved. Per the germline V gene, CDR1 is SGDLS and CDR2 is YYNGEE. The CDR3 sequence is 15 residues long. V lost 2 bases, J lost 4 bases, and 12 bases lay in between. The CDR3 spells CASSVGRASTGELFF. CDR3 DNA sequence: TGTGCCAGCAGCGTGGGCAGAGCTTCCACCGGGGAGCTGTTTTTT.

This clone was found once. The J gene is TRBJ2-7, the V gene TRBV2; a possible D gene is TRBD1 (5 bases). This CDR3 comprises 14 residues. CDR1 and CDR2 from the germline V gene are SNHLY and FYNNEI. V lost 6 bases and J lost 2, with 14 bases in between. CDR3 nucleotide sequence: TGTGCCAGCAGGGTACAAGGACAAACCTACGAGCAGTACTTC. This gives the protein CASRVQGQTYEQYF. The complete variable domain, with remaining parts taken from reference TRBV2 and TRBJ2-7, reads EPEVTQTPSHQVTQMGQEVILRCVPISNHLYFYWYRQILGQKVEFLVSFYNNEISEKSEIFDDQFSVERPDGSNFTLKIRSTKLEDSAMYFCASRVQGQTYEQYFGPGTRLTVT.